This passage covers 6 T cell receptor beta chains from one sample sequenced in a study of shared clonotypes between healthy human individuals. Profiling relied on immunoSEQ multiplex PCR, and the TCRdb table lists in-frame clones only, not all of them. The sample shows 950,000 to 1,100,000 clones, 60% to 80% of them seen only once. Sequencing was done on a sample of memory CD4+ T cells sorted from blood. Subset of the sample: CD45RA-negative fraction. The receptors stem from a man younger than 30 in good health.

This clone was picked up one time. This chain uses TRBV6-6 with TRBJ1-6; D gene uncertain. The CDR3 runs 11 residues. V dropped 6 bases and J dropped 6 bases, with 3 bases sitting between them. Germline V gives CDR1 MNHNY, CDR2 SVGAGI (reference sequence). The CDR3 protein is CASSANSPLHF. CDR3 nucleotides: TGTGCCAGCAGCGCTAATTCACCCCTCCACTTT.

The chain uses TRBV21-1 and TRBJ1-1; the table's D gene call, TRBD1, was not cross checked with the DNA. TRBV21-1 is a known pseudogene. The CDR3 contains 18 residues. This CDR3 is CASSKEQGQGVMNTEAFF. The CDR3, as DNA: TGTGCCAGCAGCAAAGAGCAGGGACAAGGGGTCATGAACACTGAAGCTTTCTTT.

This chain links TRBV6-5 with TRBJ1-5; TRBD1 might be the D (5 bases). The ends were cut back, 4 bases at V and 3 bases at J, with 7 bases in the middle. Germline V gene lookup returns CDR1 MNHEY and CDR2 SVGAGI. The CDR3 is 13 amino acids. The CDR3: CASSWGYNQPQHF. The CDR3 DNA reads as TGTGCCAGCAGTTGGGGGTACAATCAGCCCCAGCATTTT.

This clone appeared a few times. The CDR3 spells CASSAHATPTDTQYF. The CDR3 coding sequence is TGTGCCAGCAGTGCTCATGCTACCCCCACAGATACGCAGTATTTT. The V call is TRBV2, the J call TRBJ2-3; no definite D call. V lost 4 bases and J lost 2, with 13 bases in between. The CDR3 has 15 residues. Germline V CDR1 and CDR2: SNHLY, FYNNEI.

The rearrangement joins TRBV10-3 to TRBJ2-3; TRBD2 agrees at 9 bases. The germline V gene encodes CDR1 ENHRY and CDR2 SYGVKD. CDR3 length: 16 residues. V lost 0 bases and J lost 6; bases outside the gene matches: 7. Here the CDR3 reads CAISESPSGNSDTQYF. CDR3 DNA sequence: TGTGCCATCAGTGAGTCTCCTAGCGGGAATTCTGATACGCAGTATTTT.

The J gene is TRBJ2-2, the V gene TRBV28; 7 nucleotides align to TRBD1. After removal of 6 bases from V and 4 bases from J, the junction contained 11 bases not matched to a gene. The germline V gene has CDR1 MDHEN and CDR2 SYDVKM. The CDR3 spans 16 residues. CDR3 loop: CASSKTDRVGTGELFF. The CDR3 DNA follows: TGTGCCAGCAGCAAAACCGACAGGGTAGGCACCGGGGAGCTGTTTTTT.